The TCR beta chain under discussion was sequenced for a study of blood T cell repertoires in COVID-19. Germline V gene lookup returns CDR1 SGDLS and CDR2 YYNGEE. The CDR3 length is 18 residues. Deletions cut 1 base from V and 2 bases from J, with 21 bases between. The method was immunoSEQ multiplex PCR; TCRdb's version includes in-frame clones alone and lacks a portion of them. The table has 180,000 or so clones, about 86% seen once. Sequenced: peripheral blood. The chain combines TRBV9 with TRBJ2-5; the D gene is possibly TRBD1 (7 bases). This TCR was sampled from a man aged 55 to 69 with acute or convalescent COVID-19. CDR3 sequence reads: CASSVLPRGTVSQETQYF. The CDR3 region has the DNA TGTGCCAGCAGCGTACTCCCCCGCGGGACAGTAAGTCAAGAGACCCAGTACTTC.